One and the same sample provided the 31 T cell receptor beta chains below, sequenced in a study of blood T cells in healthy people across ages (dated by TCRdb to the mid-2010s). The library was made by 5' RACE. Sequenced using an Illumina HiSeq 2500. The second PCR ran for roughly 7 to 12 cycles and used a J-beta primer mix along with a sample-barcoded 5' primer. TCRdb reanalyzed the raw reads on its own, using fastp at Q25 for trimming and MiXCR for clone calling, and kept in-frame beta chains. One record per CDR3 amino acid sequence lists the most common genes and DNA. The sample table contains 1.6 million or so distinct CDR3 sequences; only one count was recorded for roughly 32% of them. The ten largest clones take up 11% of the sample. Sample: blood. The receptors originated from a woman in her 30s in good health.

The V call is TRBV6-4, the J call TRBJ2-1, with 15 bases lining up with TRBD2. The CDR3 spans 19 residues. V shed 0 bases and J 2 bases; nucleotides not matched to a gene: 5. Germline values: CDR1 MRHNA, CDR2 SNTAGT. For the CDR3, the DNA is TGTGCCAGCAGTGACTCAGGGACTAGCGGGAGGCCCGCCTACAATGAGCAGTTCTTC. Its translation is CASSDSGTSGRPAYNEQFF.

The chain couples TRBV6-1 to TRBJ2-1, with TRBD2 identical over 14 bases. Per the germline V gene, CDR1 is MNHNS and CDR2 is SASEGT. The CDR3 extends over 16 amino acids. V trimming: 3 bases; J trimming: 14 bases; junction bases outside the gene matches: 12. CDR3: CASSEVLGLAGAPEFF. The CDR3 DNA reads TGTGCCAGCAGTGAGGTATTGGGACTAGCGGGGGCCCCGGAGTTCTTC.

This clonotype was seen a handful of times. V is TRBV15 and J is TRBJ2-1; TRBD2 matches 15 bases. The CDR3 runs to 18 residues. Trimming at V came to 5 bases and at J to 6 bases, leaving 11 bases not matched to a gene. Per germline, CDR1 LNHNV and CDR2 YYDKDF (reference sequence). The CDR3 DNA follows: TGTGCCACCAGCGGCCGGACTAGCGGGAGGGGACATTCCAATGAGCAGTTCTTC. Amino acids: CATSGRTSGRGHSNEQFF.

The chain is built from TRBV5-1 and TRBJ2-7; 8 bases line up with TRBD1. Germline assignment: CDR1 SGHRS and CDR2 YFSETQ. V shed 2 bases, J shed 2 bases, and the junction held 15 bases outside the gene matches. The CDR3 is made up of 18 amino acids. This CDR3 is CASSLRTGLLRSTYEQYF. DNA for the CDR3: TGCGCCAGCAGCTTAAGGACAGGGCTTCTGCGGAGCACCTACGAGCAGTACTTC.

This clonotype turned up a few times. V usage is TRBV5-1 and J usage is TRBJ2-3, with 9 bases identical to TRBD2. CDR1 and CDR2 from the germline V gene are SGHRS and YFSETQ. After removal of 0 bases from V and 6 bases from J, the junction contained 11 bases not matched to a gene. The CDR3 runs to 17 residues. CDR3: CASSLAARGGAGDTQYF. CDR3 bases: TGCGCCAGCAGCTTGGCCGCGCGCGGGGGGGCCGGGGATACGCAGTATTTT.

This clonotype was counted between two and nine times. The gene calls are TRBV7-2 and TRBJ2-1; D is unclear. The CDR3 extends over 14 amino acids. CDR1 is SGHTA, CDR2 FQGNSA, per germline. V gave up 0 bases and J gave up 7 bases, with 10 bases separating them. The CDR3 DNA reads as TGTGCCAGCAGCTTAGCAATATCGCGGAATGAGCAGTTCTTC. Amino acid sequence: CASSLAISRNEQFF. The full variable domain, in which reference TRBV7-2 and TRBJ2-1 provide the parts outside the CDR3, is GAGVSQSPSNKVTEKGKDVELRCDPISGHTALYWYRQSLGQGLEFLIYFQGNSAPDKSGLPSDRFSAERTGGSVSTLTIQRTQQEDSAVYLCASSLAISRNEQFFGPGTRLTVL.

V is TRBV5-8 and J is TRBJ1-5; D not certain. Between the trimmed V and J ends, which lost 4 bases and 0 bases, there was a span of 11 bases. Germline CDR1 is SGHTS and CDR2 is YDEGEE. This CDR3 contains 15 residues. The chain's CDR3 is CASSPELFSNQPQHF. The CDR3 DNA is TGTGCCAGCAGCCCGGAGTTATTTAGCAATCAGCCCCAGCATTTT.

The sample holds a few counts of this clonotype. V and J are TRBV5-4 and TRBJ1-2, with D unclear. The CDR3 is 14 amino acids. V lost 3 bases and J lost 3, with 12 bases in between. From germline, CDR1 is SGHNT and CDR2 YYREEE (reference sequence). The CDR3 sequence is CASSSGAKDYGYTF. The CDR3 nucleotides are TGTGCCAGCAGCTCGGGCGCGAAGGACTATGGCTACACCTTC.

This chain joins TRBV7-9 and TRBJ1-1; no firm D call. Trimming removed 8 bases at V and 0 bases at J, with 7 bases between. CDR1 and CDR2 (germline): SEHNR, FQNEAQ (reference sequence). The CDR3 spans 12 residues. CDR3 coding DNA: TGTGCCAGCGGACTAATGAACACTGAAGCTTTCTTT. Protein sequence: CASGLMNTEAFF.

This clonotype was observed at least ten times. The chain carries TRBV12-3 or TRBV12-4 and TRBJ2-5; 7 bases match TRBD1. The CDR3 has 15 amino acids. V gave up 4 bases and J gave up 3 bases; unmatched junction bases: 8. CDR3 loop: CASSSRDRSEETQYF. In DNA form, the CDR3 reads TGTGCCAGCAGTTCCCGGGACAGATCCGAAGAGACCCAGTACTTC.

The V gene is TRBV21-1, the J gene TRBJ2-3; the D segment call TRBD2 is taken from the table without a DNA check. TRBV21-1 has pseudogene status. The CDR3 contains 18 residues. The CDR3 bases are TGTGCCAGCAGCTATACCCCAGGACTAGCGGGGCGCACAGATACGCAGTATTTT. Protein: CASSYTPGLAGRTDTQYF.

The table lists this clonotype with a few counts. The chain employs TRBV6-2 or TRBV6-3 and TRBJ2-7, with D tentatively TRBD1 (5 bases). Germline values: CDR1 MNHEY, CDR2 SVGEGT. Trimming pared 5 bases from V and 3 bases from J, leaving 20 bases between. CDR3 length: 16 amino acids. Written as DNA, the CDR3 is TGTGCCAGCAGTCCTCTTCCGACAGACCTAGGCTACGAGCAGTACTTC. Protein product: CASSPLPTDLGYEQYF.

The rearrangement links TRBV20-1 to TRBJ2-1, with 11 nucleotides matching TRBD2. CDR1 and CDR2 from the germline V gene are DFQATT and SNEGSKA (reference sequence). The CDR3 sequence is 15 residues long. V gave up 6 bases and J gave up 4 bases; unmatched junction bases: 8. In DNA form, the CDR3 reads TGCAGTGCAAAGATAGCGGGAGGGCCTTACAATGAGCAGTTCTTC. Amino acid sequence: CSAKIAGGPYNEQFF.

The V call is TRBV24-1, the J call TRBJ1-2; a weak D match, TRBD1 (6 bases). CDR3 length equals 13 residues. Trimming shortened V by 5 bases and J by 5 bases, and 11 bases separated the two germline ends. Looked up from germline, CDR1 is KGHDR and CDR2 is SFDVKD. CDR3 sequence: CATSATGRYGYTF. The CDR3 region has the DNA TGTGCCACCAGTGCAACAGGGCGGTATGGCTACACCTTC.

This clonotype showed up just a few times. The chain combines TRBV4-1 with TRBJ1-6; possibly TRBD1 for D (6 bases). Germline V gene lookup returns CDR1 MGHRA and CDR2 YSYEKL. Deletions cut 2 bases from V and 2 bases from J, with 16 bases between. CDR3 length equals 18 residues. The CDR3 here is CASSQMITGSTYNSPLHF. Written as DNA, the CDR3 is TGCGCCAGCAGCCAAATGATTACAGGGTCAACCTATAATTCACCCCTCCACTTT.

This chain uses TRBV6-1 with TRBJ2-1; 15 bases fit TRBD2. Per the germline V gene, CDR1 is MNHNS and CDR2 is SASEGT. V lost 6 bases to trimming and J lost 0 bases; unmatched junction nucleotides: 12. The CDR3 consists of 20 residues. This chain's CDR3 is CASSKTGTSGGRNSYNEQFF. In DNA, the CDR3 is TGTGCCAGCAGCAAAACCGGGACTAGCGGGGGGCGAAACTCCTACAATGAGCAGTTCTTC.

This clonotype was found many times. The chain combines TRBV29-1 with TRBJ2-3, with 9 nucleotides matching TRBD2. The germline V gene encodes CDR1 SQVTM and CDR2 ANQGSEA. The CDR3 runs 15 residues. V trimming: 7 bases; J trimming: 6 bases; junction bases outside the gene matches: 14. The CDR3 reads CSGLPGLARGDTQYF. DNA for the CDR3: TGCAGCGGTCTACCGGGACTAGCCAGAGGCGATACGCAGTATTTT.

This clonotype occurred a few times. The V gene is TRBV4-1, the J gene TRBJ2-2, with 8 bases aligning to TRBD2. Trimming removed 4 bases from V and 3 bases from J; junction bases left unmatched: 4. Germline V gene data show CDR1 as MGHRA and CDR2 as YSYEKL. CDR3 length equals 15 residues. CDR3 sequence reads: CASSRGTSYTGELFF. In DNA form, the CDR3 reads TGCGCCAGCAGCCGCGGGACTAGTTACACCGGGGAGCTGTTTTTT.

Details on this clonotype: Mismatch with germline at one junction end may stem from a read error. The rearrangement joins TRBV9 to TRBJ1-2, with 8 bases that match TRBD1. The CDR3 runs 15 residues. Per the germline V gene, CDR1 is SGDLS and CDR2 is YYNGEE. DNA of the CDR3: TGTACCAGCAGCGTAGGTGGACAGGGCAGTGGTGGCTACACCTTC. It translates to CTSSVGGQGSGGYTF.

This clonotype was counted between two and nine times. V and J are TRBV25-1 and TRBJ1-2; 9 bases line up with TRBD1. CDR1 is MGHDK and CDR2 is SYGVNS in the germline V gene. V was pared by 4 bases and J by 11 bases, with 11 bases of the junction left unmatched. This CDR3 spans 14 amino acids. CDR3 residues: CASSGFRDREVYTF. Written as DNA, the CDR3 is TGTGCCAGCAGTGGCTTCCGGGACAGGGAGGTTTACACCTTC.

This clonotype was counted a few times. The rearrangement links TRBV5-1 to TRBJ2-5; 10 bases line up with TRBD1. The CDR3 is made up of 18 amino acids. With 2 bases clipped from V and 4 bases from J, the junction kept 14 bases outside the gene matches. Germline CDR1 reads SGHRS; CDR2 reads YFSETQ. CDR3 amino acids: CASSFSGTGAPFRETQYF. The CDR3 DNA reads TGCGCCAGCAGCTTCTCCGGGACAGGGGCCCCATTTCGAGAGACCCAGTACTTC.

This clonotype was recorded at least ten times. The V call is TRBV29-1, the J call TRBJ2-3, with TRBD1 identical over 10 bases. CDR1 is SQVTM, CDR2 ANQGSEA, per germline. V was clipped by 7 bases and J by 7 bases; unmatched bases: 14. The CDR3 consists of 15 residues. CDR3 sequence: CSGLDRGRESYTQYF. The CDR3 DNA is TGCAGCGGTCTAGACAGGGGGCGCGAGTCATATACGCAGTATTTT.

V usage is TRBV5-6 and J usage is TRBJ2-1; the match to TRBD1 covers 8 bases. This CDR3 has 15 amino acids. Germline V gives CDR1 SGHDT, CDR2 YYEEEE. V lost 6 bases, J lost 3 bases, and 8 bases stayed unmatched. DNA for the CDR3: TGTGCCAGCACCCCGGCAGGGGGCCACTACAATGAGCAGTTCTTC. It is translated as CASTPAGGHYNEQFF.

The rearrangement joins TRBV20-1 to TRBJ2-1; D remains unclear. This CDR3 spans 15 amino acids. Looked up from germline, CDR1 is DFQATT and CDR2 is SNEGSKA (reference sequence). Trimming took 6 bases from V and 7 from J, leaving 22 bases between them. This CDR3 is CSAPSPRQTGNEQFF. The DNA of the CDR3 is TGCAGTGCCCCGTCGCCGCGGCAGACCGGGAATGAGCAGTTCTTC.

This chain connects TRBV6-1 to TRBJ2-5, with TRBD1 matching 12 bases. The end of the DNA aligns better with TRBJ2-7, so the J call may be wrong. The CDR3 spans 14 residues. Germline V gives CDR1 MNHNS, CDR2 SASEGT. CDR3 protein: CASLSGQGANEQYF. The DNA for the CDR3 is TGTGCCAGCTTATCGGGACAGGGGGCCAACGAGCAGTACTTC.

This clonotype was seen a few times. This rearrangement joins TRBV11-1 to TRBJ2-1, with TRBD1 as a possible D gene (6 bases). CDR1 and CDR2 from the germline V gene are SGHAT and FQDESV (reference sequence). The CDR3 has 14 residues. V lost 3 bases and J lost 15, with 21 bases in between. CDR3 protein: CASSLGTAPLRGFF. The CDR3 bases are TGTGCCAGCAGCTTGGGGACGGCCCCGCTCAGGGGGTTCTTC.

This chain uses TRBV4-2 with TRBJ1-5; no definite D call. Germline loops: CDR1 LGHNA, CDR2 YNFKEQ. Trimming left V 3 bases short and J 9 bases short, with 9 bases between. The CDR3 has 12 residues. The CDR3 here is CASSQAIGPQHF. As DNA, the CDR3 is TGTGCCAGCAGCCAGGCGATAGGGCCCCAGCATTTT.

This chain joins TRBV3-1 and TRBJ2-2; 9 nucleotides align to TRBD1. The CDR3 runs 14 residues. Trimming cost V 2 bases and J 12 bases; bases outside gene matches: 7. Germline V gives CDR1 LGHDT, CDR2 YNNKEL (reference sequence). DNA of the CDR3: TGTGCCAGCAGCCAAATACAGGGGGCCCCGAAGCTGTTTTTT. This encodes CASSQIQGAPKLFF.

The rearrangement joins TRBV4-1 to TRBJ2-5, with 9 bases identical to TRBD2. In germline, CDR1 is MGHRA, CDR2 YSYEKL. With 0 bases clipped from V and 4 bases from J, the junction kept 3 bases outside the gene matches. CDR3 length: 15 residues. In DNA, the CDR3 is TGCGCCAGCAGCCAAGAAGAGACTAGCGGAGAGACCCAGTACTTC. As protein: CASSQEETSGETQYF.

This clonotype was recorded a few times. The rearrangement joins TRBV7-8 to TRBJ2-1, with 8 bases identical to TRBD2. CDR1 is SGHVS, CDR2 FQNEAQ, per germline. J was trimmed by 5 bases and V by 8 bases; bases with no gene match: 8. The CDR3 contains 14 residues. The CDR3 DNA is TGTGCCAGCTCTAAGAGCGGGGGACACAATGAGCAGTTCTTC. It yields the protein CASSKSGGHNEQFF.

The CDR3 DNA reads TGTGCCAGCAGCCTTGACAGGCCCGGGGCCTACGAGCAGTACTTC. Residues: CASSLDRPGAYEQYF. V and J are TRBV7-9 and TRBJ2-7; perhaps TRBD1 as D (6 bases). The length of the CDR3 is 15 residues. The V end lost 5 bases, the J end lost 2 bases, and 16 bases lay between the germline ends. Germline lookup yields CDR1 SEHNR and CDR2 FQNEAQ (reference sequence).